This TCR beta chain was recovered during a study of OX40 agonist ivuxolimab in advanced cancers. Background for the entire study: The costimulatory receptor OX40 (CD134) was targeted by ivuxolimab, a fully human IgG2 agonistic monoclonal antibody. Intravenous ivuxolimab was administered to patients every 2 weeks at six dose levels: 0.01, 0.1, 0.3, 1.5, 3 and 10 mg/kg. Of the approximately 50 dose-escalation patients, hepatocellular carcinoma was present in about 20, melanoma in around 15, renal cell carcinoma in 9 and head and neck cancer in 9. In the dose-escalation cohort, 65% to 90% of patients were male, and the mean age was roughly 60 years, with a range of about 23 to 85. Patients were allowed to have had prior anti-PD-1, anti-PD-L1 or anti-CTLA-4 therapy, and around two fifths of the dose-escalation patients had been treated with checkpoint inhibitors. Partial responses were achieved by three dose-escalation patients, of whom one had hepatocellular carcinoma and two had cutaneous melanoma. The purpose of peripheral TCRbeta sequencing was to test whether ivuxolimab changed TCR sequence diversity and led to clonal T-cell expansion. The paper reports the monotherapy dose-escalation portion (N of about 47 patients) of the phase I ivuxolimab trial.

In this sample, this clone turned up once. Its antigen is currently not known. No much larger clone is present one base from it, and per-base qualities are unavailable. For sequencing of the TCRbeta CDR3 region, genomic DNA was extracted from the sorted cells. The immunoSEQ Assay was used to sequence the TCRbeta CDR3 regions. In its TCRdb copy, this immuneACCESS table keeps in-frame sequences only and misses some clones. Where compared with another copy, unresolved V genes explain less than half of these, and the others have no known cause. A total of approximately 35,000 clones appear in this sample, 80% of them only once. Approximately 24% of the sample is held by the ten biggest clonotypes. Broad study findings and their caveats: Clonal expansion of both CD4+ and CD8+ blood T cells was observed from baseline to week 6 at doses 0.1 to 3.0 mg/kg. Low levels of normalized T-cell clonal expansion were also seen in some patients who did not respond. The antigen specificity of the clonally expanded peripheral T cells was not determined. On average, CD8+ T cells showed more expanded clones than CD4+ T cells after ivuxolimab. Partial responders in the 0.1-3.0 mg/kg groups had among the lowest normalized peripheral clonal expansion, especially among CD8+ T cells.

The trial excluded patients who had a history of autoimmune disease or who were on systemic immunosuppression. Peripheral blood for TCR sequencing was collected from all dose cohorts at baseline, on cycle 4 day 1, and on cycle 7 day 1. Samples were obtained from an open-label, multicenter, first-in-human phase I dose-escalation trial of ivuxolimab. The trial enrolled adults with locally advanced or metastatic head and neck squamous cell, hepatocellular, melanoma or renal cell carcinoma. CD4+ and CD8+ T cells were sorted separately from peripheral blood before TCR sequencing. The material sequenced was CD4+ or CD8+ T cells sorted from blood, taken in a trial of the OX40 agonist ivuxolimab. The TCR originated in an adult with an advanced solid tumor such as melanoma, head and neck, liver or kidney cancer.

The CDR3 protein is CASSQNSGTSGGTSTMRQFF. The nucleotide sequence is TGTGCCAGCAGCCAAAATAGCGGGACTAGCGGGGGTACGTCTACAATGAGGCAGTTCTTC. The chain employs TRBV4-2 and TRBJ2-1, with 14 bases aligning to TRBD2. From the cysteine through the phenylalanine, the CDR3 covers 20 amino acids. Of the read, only the CDR3 DNA is kept; its 60 bases are in frame from base 1. For CDR1 and CDR2, the germline V gene lists LGHNA and YNFKEQ. Relative to germline, V is missing 2 bases and J is missing 12 bases, with 21 bases of the junction outside any gene match.